This TCR beta chain was sequenced during a study of blood T cell repertoires in COVID-19. Germline V gives CDR1 SGHDT, CDR2 YYEEEE. This CDR3 has 15 amino acids. With V trimmed by 2 bases and J by 1 base, 2 bases remained unmatched. As processed by the authors: Nucleated cell counts were estimated from reference gene primer amplification. Profiling relied on immunoSEQ multiplex PCR, and the TCRdb table lists in-frame clones only, not all of them. The V and J calls and clone size come from that table; D and trimming were worked out from the DNA. Seen here are fewer than 250,000 clones, around four fifths observed once, and the top ten hold roughly 2.9%.

Sequences were obtained from peripheral blood. This chain uses TRBV5-6 with TRBJ2-2; 7 bases are shared with TRBD1. The TCR comes from a man aged 45 to 65 with active or convalescent COVID-19. CDR3 sequence: CASSLTGVNTGELFF. The CDR3 region has the DNA TGTGCCAGCAGCTTAACAGGGGTGAACACCGGGGAGCTGTTTTTT.